This is a list of T cell receptor beta chains from one sample in a study of control samples from healthy donors and cancer patients. Here immunoSEQ multiplex PCR was the method, and the copy in TCRdb shows in-frame clones only, minus some. Of about 120,000 clones in the sample, approximately 88% were seen once. The specimen sequenced was blood. The origin of the receptors is a man between 50 and 59 years old in good health. The CDR3 runs from the conserved cysteine through the conserved F or W. A D gene is named only where the DNA matches it firmly. Clone size, where shown, is once, few, many, or a class for clones that have expanded.

j_call d_call clone_size v_call cdr3_aa cdr3_nt
TRBJ2-5 NA NA TRBV3-1/TRBV3-2 CASSQEGGPLPGTQYF TGTGCCAGCAGCCAAGAAGGAGGTCCTCTGCCAGGGACCCAGTACTTC
TRBJ1-2 NA NA TRBV14 CASSQDRVNYGYTF TGTGCCAGCAGCCAAGATAGAGTGAACTATGGCTACACCTTC
TRBJ1-2 NA NA TRBV2 CASSEQDSLLGYTF TGTGCCAGCAGTGAACAGGACAGCCTCCTAGGCTACACCTTC
TRBJ2-7 TRBD1 NA TRBV19 CASSPGTGEYEQYF TGTGCCAGTAGTCCAGGGACAGGGGAGTACGAGCAGTACTTC
TRBJ2-7 NA NA TRBV25-1 CASSGSDSSYEQYF TGTGCCAGCAGTGGCTCGGACAGCTCCTACGAGCAGTACTTC
TRBJ1-2 TRBD1 NA TRBV6-2/TRBV6-3 CASSPRQGGYGYTF TGTGCCAGCAGCCCTCGACAGGGGGGCTATGGCTACACCTTC
TRBJ1-2 NA NA TRBV19 CASRVPSGGYGYTF TGTGCCAGTAGGGTCCCCTCAGGAGGGTATGGCTACACCTTC
TRBJ1-1 NA once TRBV5-4 CASSLVQENTEAFF TGTGCCAGCAGCTTGGTACAGGAGAACACTGAAGCTTTCTTT
TRBJ1-1 NA NA TRBV5-1 CASSLETANTEAFF TGCGCCAGCAGCTTAGAGACAGCGAACACTGAAGCTTTCTTT
TRBJ1-2 NA once TRBV15 CATSRRTGTYGYTF TGTGCCACCAGCCGAAGAACAGGGACATATGGCTACACCTTC
TRBJ2-7 NA NA TRBV27 CASTSGYEQYF TGTGCCAGCACCTCGGGCTACGAGCAGTACTTC
TRBJ2-5 NA NA TRBV3-1/TRBV3-2 CASSQDPRQGGETQYF TGTGCCAGCAGCCAAGATCCCAGACAGGGAGGTGAGACCCAGTACTTC
TRBJ1-4 NA once TRBV5-6 CASSLGPRDPTNEKLFF TGTGCCAGCAGCTTAGGCCCCAGGGACCCAACTAATGAAAAACTGTTTTTT
TRBJ2-3 NA once TRBV12-3/TRBV12-4 CASKASSTDTQYF TGTGCCAGCAAGGCCAGTAGCACAGATACGCAGTATTTT
TRBJ1-1 TRBD1 few TRBV10-3 CANPLRQGGMNTEAFF TGTGCCAACCCCCTTCGACAGGGAGGGATGAACACTGAAGCTTTCTTT
TRBJ2-5 NA NA TRBV19 CASSIAGTQETQYF TGTGCCAGTAGTATAGCCGGGACTCAAGAGACCCAGTACTTC
TRBJ2-7 NA NA TRBV13 CASSLGLQGLTYEQYF TGTGCCAGCAGCTTAGGCCTACAGGGACTTACCTACGAGCAGTACTTC
TRBJ2-1 NA NA TRBV19 CASSTGQGGRYNEQFF TGTGCCAGTAGTACTGGGCAGGGGGGGCGGTACAATGAGCAGTTCTTC
TRBJ2-7 TRBD2 NA TRBV6-2/TRBV6-3 CASSTPGLAGSVTYEQYF TGTGCCAGCAGTACCCCGGGACTAGCGGGGTCCGTTACCTACGAGCAGTACTTC
TRBJ2-6 TRBD1 NA TRBV6-5 CASSRGPGANVLTF TGTGCCAGCAGCAGGGGGCCTGGGGCCAACGTCCTGACTTTC
TRBJ2-4 TRBD2 NA TRBV7-9 CASSLELAENIQYF TGTGCCAGCAGCTTAGAGCTAGCGGAAAACATTCAGTACTTC
TRBJ1-2 NA NA TRBV6-2/TRBV6-3 CASSYSQLSYGYTF TGTGCCAGCAGTTACAGTCAGCTAAGCTATGGCTACACCTTC
TRBJ2-1 NA NA TRBV9 CASQNNEQFF TGTGCCAGCCAAAACAATGAGCAGTTCTTC
TRBJ2-1 NA NA TRBV16 CASSQDRASSEQFF TGTGCCAGCAGCCAGGACAGAGCCTCTAGTGAGCAGTTCTTC
TRBJ2-7 NA NA TRBV10-2 CASSESMDGIYEQYF TGCGCCAGCAGTGAGTCGATGGACGGTATCTACGAGCAGTACTTC
TRBJ1-4 TRBD1 NA TRBV9 CASSAGQGNEKLFF TGTGCCAGCAGCGCGGGACAGGGAAATGAAAAACTGTTTTTT
TRBJ1-3 NA NA TRBV6-5 CASGHRSRTGNTIYF TGTGCCAGCGGTCACAGGAGCCGTACTGGAAACACCATATATTTT
TRBJ1-1 TRBD1 few TRBV5-6 CASSFGTENTEAFF TGTGCCAGCAGCTTCGGGACAGAGAACACTGAAGCTTTCTTT
TRBJ2-3 NA NA TRBV19 CASSIRGNMDTQYF TGTGCCAGTAGTATAAGAGGGAATATGGATACGCAGTATTTT
TRBJ2-5 TRBD1 NA TRBV11-2 CASSSPGQGEKTQYF TGTGCCAGCAGCTCGCCGGGACAGGGTGAAAAGACCCAGTACTTC
TRBJ1-1 NA few TRBV27 CASNLNGEGKAFF TGTGCCAGCAATCTTAACGGGGAGGGAAAAGCTTTCTTT
TRBJ1-2 TRBD1 NA TRBV2 CASSEAAGQGYSNYGYTF TGTGCCAGCAGTGAAGCTGCGGGACAGGGATATTCTAACTATGGCTACACCTTC
TRBJ2-3 TRBD2 NA TRBV4-2 CASSQDWRGNTDTQYF TGTGCCAGCAGCCAAGACTGGCGGGGGAACACAGATACGCAGTATTTT
TRBJ2-5 NA NA TRBV3-1/TRBV3-2 CASSHRDKGETQYF TGTGCCAGCAGCCACAGGGATAAGGGAGAGACCCAGTACTTC
TRBJ1-3 TRBD1 NA TRBV6-6 CASSFPWDSSGNTIYF TGTGCCAGCAGTTTCCCCTGGGACAGCTCTGGAAACACCATATATTTT
TRBJ1-2 NA NA TRBV10-2 CASSQGPLSRGYTF TGCGCCAGCAGCCAGGGACCGCTCTCTCGAGGCTACACCTTC